Below, 17 T cell receptor beta chains from the same sample are listed, as sequenced in a study of blood T cell repertoires in COVID-19. Libraries were prepared by immunoSEQ multiplex PCR; TCRdb keeps only in-frame clonotypes and omits some of them. The repertoire holds roughly 240,000 clones, almost 85% seen once, with roughly 5.3% in the top ten. The sample comprised peripheral blood. These receptors were collected from a man aged 45-60 years with COVID-19, enrolled during active disease.

Points on this clone: At the DNA level, this CDR3 is encoded by other sequences in the same sample as well. This chain connects TRBV5-1 to TRBJ2-5, with 7 bases lining up with TRBD1. V was pared by 4 bases and J by 2 bases, with 5 bases of the junction left unmatched. The CDR3 loop spans 14 amino acids. The germline CDR1 and CDR2 sequences are SGHRS and YFSETQ. The CDR3 nucleotides are TGCGCCAGCAGCCCGGGACAGTCTCAAGAGACCCAGTACTTC. It specifies CASSPGQSQETQYF.

The gene calls are TRBV15 and TRBJ2-1; 9 bases map to TRBD1. From germline, CDR1 is LNHNV and CDR2 YYDKDF (reference sequence). CDR3 length equals 15 residues. Germline trimming cut 3 bases from V and 7 bases from J; bases unmatched to any gene: 7. Here the CDR3 DNA reads TGTGCCACCAGCAGGAGGACAGGGGCCGGGAATGAGCAGTTCTTC. This sequence encodes CATSRRTGAGNEQFF.

The V and J genes are TRBV27 and TRBJ1-6; possibly TRBD1 for D (5 bases). V lost 5 bases and J lost 5, with 16 bases in between. The CDR3 runs to 16 residues. Germline CDR1 MNHEY, CDR2 SMNVEV (reference sequence). CDR3 region: CASSPFAGVNNSPLHF. CDR3 bases: TGTGCCAGCAGTCCTTTCGCGGGGGTCAATAATTCACCCCTCCACTTT.

The rearrangement uses TRBV6-2 or TRBV6-3 and TRBJ1-3; D is ambiguous. V shed 0 bases and J shed 0 bases, with 15 bases lying between them. Germline V lookup: CDR1 MNHEY, CDR2 SVGEGT. This CDR3 has 18 amino acids. CDR3 region: CASSYSRFALHSGNTIYF. The DNA of the CDR3 is TGTGCCAGCAGTTACTCGCGTTTTGCGCTCCACTCTGGAAACACCATATATTTT.

This clone showed up just once. The gene calls are TRBV14 and TRBJ2-2; possibly TRBD1 for D (5 bases). CDR3 length: 14 residues. The V end lost 1 base, the J end lost 5 bases, and 8 bases lay between the germline ends. Per the germline V gene, CDR1 is SGHDN and CDR2 is FVKESK. This CDR3 is CASSQARVTGELFF. CDR3 DNA: TGTGCCAGCAGCCAAGCCAGGGTGACCGGGGAGCTGTTTTTT.

The gene calls are TRBV11-2 and TRBJ2-7; D not certain. Germline CDR1 is SGHAT and CDR2 is FQNNGV. Trimming cost V 0 bases and J 2 bases, with 5 bases left between them. The CDR3 sequence is 13 residues long. This CDR3 is CASSLDVAYEQYF. CDR3 sequence (DNA): TGTGCCAGCAGCTTAGATGTCGCCTACGAGCAGTACTTC.

The chain recombines TRBV20-1 with TRBJ1-2; TRBD1 is a possible D gene (5 bases). Germline V lookup: CDR1 DFQATT, CDR2 SNEGSKA (reference sequence). This CDR3 region has 11 residues. The V end lost 3 bases, the J end lost 8 bases, and 10 bases lay between the germline ends. The CDR3 DNA reads TGCAGTGCTAGCAGGGCTAGGGGCTACACCTTC. It translates to CSASRARGYTF.

The V call is TRBV10-3, the J call TRBJ2-2, with 11 positions matching TRBD1. Germline V gives CDR1 ENHRY, CDR2 SYGVKD. Unmatched junction bases numbered 2, after V lost 6 bases and J lost 2 bases. The CDR3 consists of 15 residues. CDR3 coding DNA: TGTGCCATCAGGGGACAGGGGGTCAACACCGGGGAGCTGTTTTTT. Protein product: CAIRGQGVNTGELFF.

V is TRBV7-3 and J is TRBJ2-5; D gene ambiguous. Trimming took off 5 bases at V and 5 bases at J, with 12 bases between the two ends. Germline V CDR1 and CDR2: SGHTA, FQGTGA. This CDR3 contains 13 residues. The CDR3 sequence: CASSNAVAETQYF. CDR3 coding DNA: TGTGCCAGCAGCAACGCGGTTGCGGAGACCCAGTACTTC.

This chain joins TRBV2 and TRBJ1-1, with 9 positions matching TRBD1. Germline V gene data show CDR1 as SNHLY and CDR2 as FYNNEI. Trimming cost V 7 bases and J 1 base; bases outside gene matches: 4. The length of the CDR3 is 14 residues. The CDR3 nucleotides read TGTGCCAGCATCGCGGGACAGGGGAACACTGAAGCTTTCTTT. It encodes CASIAGQGNTEAFF.

The CDR3 DNA follows: TGTGCCAGCAGCCAAGGGGCTAGCGGGGGGAGGAAAGAGACCCAGTACTTC. Its translation is CASSQGASGGRKETQYF. The chain combines TRBV4-2 with TRBJ2-5; 11 nucleotides match TRBD2. Germline V gives CDR1 LGHNA, CDR2 YNFKEQ. The junction had 7 bases not matched to a gene; V was cut back by 1 base and J by 3 bases. This CDR3 region has 17 residues.

The chain couples TRBV28 to TRBJ2-1, with a tentative D call TRBD2 (5 bases). Germline CDR1 and CDR2: MDHEN and SYDVKM. The CDR3 runs 12 residues. V was trimmed by 6 bases and J by 3 bases, leaving 6 bases between them. The CDR3 region is CASRADYNEQFF. The CDR3 DNA sequence: TGTGCCAGCAGAGCGGACTACAATGAGCAGTTCTTC.

The CDR3 reads CASSAGQGATYEQYF. Written as DNA, the CDR3 is TGTGCCAGCAGCGCGGGACAGGGGGCGACTTACGAGCAGTACTTC. The V gene is TRBV5-4, the J gene TRBJ2-7, with 12 bases matching TRBD1. J gave up 4 bases and V 4 bases, and 6 bases lay outside the gene matches. This CDR3 is built from 15 residues. Germline V CDR1 and CDR2: SGHNT, YYREEE (reference sequence).

The V call is TRBV6-2 or TRBV6-3, the J call TRBJ1-6; 7 bases fit TRBD1. The CDR3 spans 15 residues. Germline trimming cut 5 bases from V and 11 bases from J; bases unmatched to any gene: 12. In germline, CDR1 is MNHEY, CDR2 SVGEGT. Here the CDR3 DNA reads TGTGCCAGCAGTACCCCCAACCGACAGGGTCCACCCCTCCACTTT. This encodes CASSTPNRQGPPLHF.

The gene calls are TRBV7-2 and TRBJ2-1, with a possible D match to TRBD2 (7 bases). Between the trimmed V and J ends, which lost 1 base and 6 bases, there was a span of 16 bases. The CDR3 runs to 16 residues. From germline, CDR1 is SGHTA and CDR2 FQGNSA. The CDR3 DNA sequence: TGTGCCAGCAGCTTAGTCGGGGCGGGGGCCAGCAATGAGCAGTTCTTC. This translates into CASSLVGAGASNEQFF.

The chain joins TRBV19 to TRBJ2-1; 7 bases are a match to TRBD1. V shed 4 bases and J 4 bases; nucleotides not matched to a gene: 7. Germline-derived CDR1 and CDR2 are LNHDA and SQIVND (reference sequence). The CDR3 loop spans 15 amino acids. The CDR3 is CASSSRDRLYNEQFF. DNA for the CDR3: TGTGCCAGTAGTAGCCGGGACAGATTATACAATGAGCAGTTCTTC.

The chain has TRBV7-6 and TRBJ2-1, with TRBD2 identical over 7 bases. V dropped 1 base and J dropped 9; count of bases not matched to a gene: 9. This CDR3 contains 15 residues. Germline CDR1 is SGHVS and CDR2 is FNYEAQ. The CDR3 nucleotides are TGTGCCAGCAGCTTAGACCGGACTAGTTTCAGTGAGCAGTTCTTC. The encoded protein is CASSLDRTSFSEQFF.